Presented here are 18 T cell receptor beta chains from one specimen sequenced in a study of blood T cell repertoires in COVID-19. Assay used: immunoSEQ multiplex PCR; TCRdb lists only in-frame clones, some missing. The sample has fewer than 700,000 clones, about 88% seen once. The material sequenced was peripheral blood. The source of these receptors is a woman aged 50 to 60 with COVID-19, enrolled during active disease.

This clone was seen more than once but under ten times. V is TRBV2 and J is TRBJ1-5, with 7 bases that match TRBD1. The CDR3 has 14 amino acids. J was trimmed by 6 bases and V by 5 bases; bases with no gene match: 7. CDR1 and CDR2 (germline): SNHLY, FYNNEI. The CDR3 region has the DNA TGTGCCAGCAGTAGCAGGGGGGTAGGTCAGCCCCAGCATTTT. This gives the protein CASSSRGVGQPQHF.

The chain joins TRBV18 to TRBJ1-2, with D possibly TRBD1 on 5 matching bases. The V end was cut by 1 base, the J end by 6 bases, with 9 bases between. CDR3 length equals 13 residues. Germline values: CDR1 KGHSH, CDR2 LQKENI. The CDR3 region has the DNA TGTGCCAGCTCACCACGGTGGGGGGATGGCTACACCTTC. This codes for CASSPRWGDGYTF.

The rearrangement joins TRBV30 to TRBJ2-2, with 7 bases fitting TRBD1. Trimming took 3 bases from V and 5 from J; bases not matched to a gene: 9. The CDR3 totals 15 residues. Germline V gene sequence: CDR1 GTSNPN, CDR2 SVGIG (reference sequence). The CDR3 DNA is TGTGCCTGGAGGCTAGGGGGCCCGATAACCGGGGAGCTGTTTTTT. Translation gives CAWRLGGPITGELFF.

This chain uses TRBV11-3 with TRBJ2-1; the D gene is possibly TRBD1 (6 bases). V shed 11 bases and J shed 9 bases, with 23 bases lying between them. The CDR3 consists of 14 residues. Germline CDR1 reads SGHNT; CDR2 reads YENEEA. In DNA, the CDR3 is TGTGCCTCGTCGCTTTCCGGGACATTAGGTGAGCAGTTCTTC. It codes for CASSLSGTLGEQFF.

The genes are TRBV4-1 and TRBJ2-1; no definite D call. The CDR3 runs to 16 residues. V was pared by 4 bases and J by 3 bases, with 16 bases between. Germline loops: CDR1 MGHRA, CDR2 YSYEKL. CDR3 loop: CASSPYYQKNYNEQFF. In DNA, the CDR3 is TGCGCCAGCAGCCCATACTACCAAAAAAACTACAATGAGCAGTTCTTC.

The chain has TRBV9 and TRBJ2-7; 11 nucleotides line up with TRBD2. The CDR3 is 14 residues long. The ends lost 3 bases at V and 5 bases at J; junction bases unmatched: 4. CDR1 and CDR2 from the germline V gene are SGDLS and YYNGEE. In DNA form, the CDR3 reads TGTGCCAGCAGCGCTATAGCGGGGGGGGACGAGCAGTACTTC. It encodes CASSAIAGGDEQYF.

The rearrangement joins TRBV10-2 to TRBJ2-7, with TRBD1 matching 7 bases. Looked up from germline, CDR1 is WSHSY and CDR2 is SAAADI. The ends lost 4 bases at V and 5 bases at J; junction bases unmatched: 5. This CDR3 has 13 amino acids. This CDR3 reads CASSGTGRNEQYF. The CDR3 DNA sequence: TGCGCCAGCAGTGGGACAGGACGAAACGAGCAGTACTTC.

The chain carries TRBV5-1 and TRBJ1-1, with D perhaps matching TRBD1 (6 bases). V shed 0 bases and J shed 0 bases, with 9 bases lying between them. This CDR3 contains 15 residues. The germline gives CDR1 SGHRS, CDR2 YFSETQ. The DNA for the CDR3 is TGCGCCAGCAGCTTGGCAGGGGTCATGAACACTGAAGCTTTCTTT. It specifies CASSLAGVMNTEAFF.

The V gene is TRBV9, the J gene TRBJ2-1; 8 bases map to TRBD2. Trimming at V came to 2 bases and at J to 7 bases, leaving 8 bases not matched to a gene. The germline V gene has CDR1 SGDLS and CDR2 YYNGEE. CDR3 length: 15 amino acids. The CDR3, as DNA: TGTGCCAGCAGCGTGACCGGGGGGGCAGGGAATGAGCAGTTCTTC. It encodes CASSVTGGAGNEQFF.

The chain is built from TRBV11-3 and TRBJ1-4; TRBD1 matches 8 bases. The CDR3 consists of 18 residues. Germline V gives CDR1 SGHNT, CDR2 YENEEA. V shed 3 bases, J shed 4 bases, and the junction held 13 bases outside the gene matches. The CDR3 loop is CASSLNPFRGQVNEKLFF. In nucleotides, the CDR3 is TGTGCCAGCAGCTTGAATCCCTTCAGGGGACAGGTTAATGAAAAACTGTTTTTT.

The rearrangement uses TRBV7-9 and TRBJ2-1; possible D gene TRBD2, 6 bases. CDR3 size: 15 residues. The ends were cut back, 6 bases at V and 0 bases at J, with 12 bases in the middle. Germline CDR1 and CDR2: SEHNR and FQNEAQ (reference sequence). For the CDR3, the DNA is TGTGCCAGCAGGGAGCAGGGAGGCTCCTACAATGAGCAGTTCTTC. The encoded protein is CASREQGGSYNEQFF.

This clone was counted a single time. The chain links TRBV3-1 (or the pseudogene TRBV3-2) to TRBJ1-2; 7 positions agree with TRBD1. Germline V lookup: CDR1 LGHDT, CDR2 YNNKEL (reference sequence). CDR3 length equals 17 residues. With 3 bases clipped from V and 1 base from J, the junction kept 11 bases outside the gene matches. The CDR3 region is CASSQPSRGADNYGYTF. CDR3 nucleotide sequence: TGTGCCAGCAGCCAGCCTAGCAGGGGGGCGGATAACTATGGCTACACCTTC.

The CDR3 coding sequence is TGTGCCAGTTCGACAGGGTTGCACACTGAAGCTTTCTTT. Its protein product is CASSTGLHTEAFF. The V and J genes are TRBV19 and TRBJ1-1, with TRBD1 matching over 7 bases. CDR1 is LNHDA and CDR2 is SQIVND in the germline V gene (reference sequence). The length of the CDR3 is 13 residues. V was pared by 8 bases and J by 3 bases, with 6 bases of the junction left unmatched.

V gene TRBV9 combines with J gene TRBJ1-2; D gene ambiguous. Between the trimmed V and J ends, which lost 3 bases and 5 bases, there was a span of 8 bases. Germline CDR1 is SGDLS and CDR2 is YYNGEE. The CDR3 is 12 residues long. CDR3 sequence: CASSATEYGYTF. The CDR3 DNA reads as TGTGCCAGCAGCGCTACAGAGTATGGCTACACCTTC.

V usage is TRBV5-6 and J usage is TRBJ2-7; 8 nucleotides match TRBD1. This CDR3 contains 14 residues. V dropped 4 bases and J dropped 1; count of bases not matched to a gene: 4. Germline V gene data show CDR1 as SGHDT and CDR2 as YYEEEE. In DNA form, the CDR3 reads TGTGCCAGCAGCCCCGGGACAGGTTCCTACGAGCAGTACTTC. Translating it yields CASSPGTGSYEQYF.

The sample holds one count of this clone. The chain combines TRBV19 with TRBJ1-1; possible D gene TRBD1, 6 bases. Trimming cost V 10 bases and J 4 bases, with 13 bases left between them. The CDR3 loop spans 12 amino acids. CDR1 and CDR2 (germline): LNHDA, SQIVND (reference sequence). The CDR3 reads CATSQGGTEAFF. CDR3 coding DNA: TGTGCCACCTCCCAAGGGGGCACTGAAGCTTTCTTT.

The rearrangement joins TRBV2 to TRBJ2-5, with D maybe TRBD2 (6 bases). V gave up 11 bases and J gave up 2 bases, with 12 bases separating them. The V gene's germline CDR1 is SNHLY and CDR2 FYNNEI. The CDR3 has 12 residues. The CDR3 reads CAVPGDQETQYF. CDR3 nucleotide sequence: TGTGCCGTACCGGGGGATCAAGAGACCCAGTACTTC.

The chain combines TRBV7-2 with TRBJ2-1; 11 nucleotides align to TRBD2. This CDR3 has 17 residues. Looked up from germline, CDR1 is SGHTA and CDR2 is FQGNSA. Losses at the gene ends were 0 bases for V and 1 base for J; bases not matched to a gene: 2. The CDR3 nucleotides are TGTGCCAGCAGCTTAGCTAGCGGGGGGGCATCCTACAATGAGCAGTTCTTC. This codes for CASSLASGGASYNEQFF.